This T cell receptor beta chain was obtained from a study of blood T cell repertoires in COVID-19. Study context: Sources were T cells, B-cell-depleted T cells, or PBMCs; the material itself was cDNA or gDNA.

The assay was immunoSEQ multiplex PCR, and TCRdb's table has in-frame clones only and misses some. The sample consists of around 130,000 clones, more than 70% of them appearing once. The CDR3 sequence is 13 residues long. The V gene lost 8 bases and the J gene lost 10 bases, with 20 bases spanning the gap. CDR1 is SNHLY, CDR2 FYNNEI, per germline. This clonotype was sampled from a man between 60 and 75 years old with acute or convalescent COVID-19. The chain has TRBV2 and TRBJ1-1; D possibly corresponds to TRBD1 (5 bases). The sample was peripheral blood. CDR3 loop: CASGHDKIQGAFF. CDR3 sequence (DNA): TGTGCCAGCGGACACGATAAAATCCAAGGAGCTTTCTTT.